The 19 T cell receptor beta chains presented below share a single source sample, sequenced in a study of T cell responses to AZD1222 COVID-19 vaccine. TCRdb's table, derived via immunoSEQ multiplex PCR, lists solely in-frame clones and lacks some. Of 95,000 to 150,000 clones in the sample, 80% to 90% are singletons; the top ten hold approximately 3.1%. Here the sequenced sample was peripheral blood, taken on day 0 of AZD1222 vaccination. These receptors were taken from an adult in good health.

The chain uses TRBV27 and TRBJ2-1; 9 bases align to TRBD2. Germline V CDR1 and CDR2: MNHEY, SMNVEV (reference sequence). The CDR3 is 15 residues long. V lost 2 bases, J lost 9 bases, and 8 bases stayed unmatched. CDR3 region: CASSLGIAGVGEQFF. In nucleotides, the CDR3 is TGTGCCAGCAGTTTAGGGATAGCGGGAGTGGGTGAGCAGTTCTTC.

There are a few counts of this clone. This chain links TRBV4-3 with TRBJ2-1; D is possibly TRBD1 or TRBD2 (5 bases each). Trimming removed 4 bases at V and 0 bases at J, with 13 bases between. Germline V CDR1 and CDR2: LGHNA, YSLEER. The CDR3 sequence is 16 residues long. The CDR3 DNA sequence: TGCGCCAGCAGCCTTACCGGGACCATCTCCTACAATGAGCAGTTCTTC. This gives the protein CASSLTGTISYNEQFF.

This clone appeared a single time. V usage is TRBV2 and J usage is TRBJ1-1, with D maybe TRBD1 (6 bases). The CDR3 has 13 amino acids. Germline V lookup: CDR1 SNHLY, CDR2 FYNNEI. V was pared by 8 bases and J by 0 bases, with 10 bases between. The CDR3 loop is CASHRDMNTEAFF. The CDR3 DNA reads TGTGCCAGCCACAGGGACATGAACACTGAAGCTTTCTTT.

This clone was observed a few times. This chain joins TRBV7-2 and TRBJ1-1; TRBD1 matches at 12 bases. The germline CDR1 and CDR2 sequences are SGHTA and FQGNSA. This CDR3 has 17 amino acids. Trimming cost V 5 bases and J 2 bases; bases outside gene matches: 9. In nucleotides, the CDR3 is TGTGCCAGCAGCCGCCGGGGGACAGGGGGCCATAACACTGAAGCTTTCTTT. Its translation: CASSRRGTGGHNTEAFF.

This clone was found once. The chain recombines TRBV2 with TRBJ1-6; 7 bases are a match to TRBD1. The J segment lost 6 bases and the V segment lost 6 bases, leaving 17 bases of the junction unmatched. The CDR3 sequence is 18 residues long. In germline, CDR1 is SNHLY, CDR2 FYNNEI. Here the CDR3 reads CASSLQGTLIGSNSPLHF. CDR3 nucleotides: TGTGCCAGCAGCCTACAGGGGACTCTAATTGGTAGTAATTCACCCCTCCACTTT. Complete variable domain (other parts from reference TRBV2 and TRBJ1-6): EPEVTQTPSHQVTQMGQEVILRCVPISNHLYFYWYRQILGQKVEFLVSFYNNEISEKSEIFDDQFSVERPDGSNFTLKIRSTKLEDSAMYFCASSLQGTLIGSNSPLHFGNGTRLTVT.

J is TRBJ1-3 and V is TRBV4-3; 8 bases match TRBD1. V gave up 1 base and J gave up 2 bases; unmatched junction bases: 16. CDR1 is LGHNA and CDR2 is YSLEER in the germline V gene. This CDR3 spans 20 amino acids. For the CDR3, the DNA is TGCGCCAGCAGCCAAGTTTTCGGGACAGGACCCCCAATTGCTGGAAACACCATATATTTT. It encodes CASSQVFGTGPPIAGNTIYF.

The chain employs TRBV4-3 and TRBJ1-4; 10 bases are a match to TRBD1. This CDR3 is built from 17 residues. CDR1 and CDR2 from the germline V gene are LGHNA and YSLEER. V was clipped by 0 bases and J by 5 bases; unmatched bases: 6. CDR3 region: CASSQEGQGWVNEKLFF. Written as DNA, the CDR3 is TGCGCCAGCAGCCAAGAGGGACAGGGGTGGGTCAATGAAAAACTGTTTTTT.

This chain uses TRBV5-1 with TRBJ2-5, with 11 bases matching TRBD1. Germline CDR1 and CDR2: SGHRS and YFSETQ. The CDR3 runs to 17 residues. V gave up 3 bases and J gave up 5 bases; unmatched junction bases: 12. DNA for the CDR3: TGCGCCAGCAGCTGGCGCCGGACAGGGGGCGAATGGGAGACCCAGTACTTC. It yields the protein CASSWRRTGGEWETQYF.

The chain links TRBV7-9 to TRBJ1-4; D is unclear. Between the trimmed V and J ends, which lost 2 bases and 5 bases, there was a span of 9 bases. Germline-derived CDR1 and CDR2 are SEHNR and FQNEAQ (reference sequence). This CDR3 comprises 14 residues. The CDR3, as DNA: TGTGCCAGCAGCTTACAGTCCGGGAATGAAAAACTGTTTTTT. Its protein is CASSLQSGNEKLFF. Filled out from reference TRBV7-9 and TRBJ1-4, the complete variable domain reads DTGVSQNPRHKITKRGQNVTFRCDPISEHNRLYWYRQTLGQGPEFLTYFQNEAQLEKSRLLSDRFSAERPKGSFSTLEIQRTEQGDSAMYLCASSLQSGNEKLFFGSGTQLSVL.

V is TRBV10-1 and J is TRBJ2-6; 10 nucleotides agree with TRBD2. The CDR3 has 18 residues. Germline trimming cut 7 bases from V and 0 bases from J; bases unmatched to any gene: 9. Per germline, CDR1 WNHNN and CDR2 SYGVQD (reference sequence). In DNA, the CDR3 is TGCGCCAGCACCAAAATACTAGCGGGGAACTCTGGGGCCAACGTCCTGACTTTC. Its protein is CASTKILAGNSGANVLTF.

The gene calls are TRBV19 and TRBJ1-1, with 10 bases aligning to TRBD1. V shed 7 bases and J 5 bases; nucleotides not matched to a gene: 7. The V gene's germline CDR1 is LNHDA and CDR2 SQIVND (reference sequence). There are 14 residues in the CDR3. As DNA, the CDR3 is TGTGCCAGTACCAGAGACAGGGGGCAAACTGAAGCTTTCTTT. Protein product: CASTRDRGQTEAFF.

The V call is TRBV19, the J call TRBJ2-7; TRBD1 is a possible D gene (5 bases). Per germline, CDR1 LNHDA and CDR2 SQIVND (reference sequence). Trimming removed 3 bases from V and 0 bases from J, with 21 bases in between. This CDR3 has 18 residues. The CDR3: CASSISLLGQGLSYEQYF. The DNA of the CDR3 is TGTGCCAGTAGTATTTCCCTCTTGGGGCAGGGCCTCTCCTACGAGCAGTACTTC.

The rearrangement uses TRBV7-9 and TRBJ2-5; 9 bases agree with TRBD1. CDR1 is SEHNR and CDR2 is FQNEAQ in the germline V gene (reference sequence). The CDR3 contains 14 residues. V gave up 3 bases and J gave up 5 bases; unmatched junction bases: 4. The CDR3 here is CASSFGTGGETQYF. The CDR3 DNA is TGTGCCAGCAGCTTCGGAACAGGGGGCGAGACCCAGTACTTC.

This chain joins TRBV11-2 and TRBJ2-7; 13 bases map to TRBD2. The CDR3 runs 14 residues. Germline CDR1 reads SGHAT; CDR2 reads FQNNGV. The V segment lost 6 bases and the J segment 4 bases; nucleotides outside the gene matches: 3. CDR3 coding DNA: TGTGCCAGCAGGAGACTAGCGGGGGGTTACGAGCAGTACTTC. It translates to CASRRLAGGYEQYF.

The V and J genes are TRBV6-1 and TRBJ1-6, with 8 bases lining up with TRBD1. After removal of 3 bases from V and 9 bases from J, the junction contained 10 bases not matched to a gene. Germline CDR1 and CDR2: MNHNS and SASEGT. The CDR3 covers 16 residues. The CDR3 DNA reads as TGTGCCAGCAGTGACGCCGGACAGGGACGGAGTTCACCCCTCCACTTT. Its protein product is CASSDAGQGRSSPLHF.

The chain carries TRBV19 and TRBJ1-1; D not certain. CDR3 size: 14 residues. Looked up from germline, CDR1 is LNHDA and CDR2 is SQIVND (reference sequence). Trimming removed 3 bases from V and 6 bases from J, with 14 bases in between. The CDR3 DNA sequence: TGTGCCAGTAGTATGTCAGGATTGATCCCTGAAGCTTTCTTT. Amino acids: CASSMSGLIPEAFF.

The V gene is TRBV30, the J gene TRBJ2-5; 7 bases match TRBD2. This CDR3 has 15 amino acids. Germline V gene sequence: CDR1 GTSNPN, CDR2 SVGIG (reference sequence). J was trimmed by 1 base and V by 2 bases; bases with no gene match: 7. The CDR3 DNA follows: TGTGCCTGGAGTCGTAAGGGGACTACCCAAGAGACCCAGTACTTC. It translates to CAWSRKGTTQETQYF.

This chain joins TRBV7-2 and TRBJ2-7; 9 positions agree with TRBD1. In germline, CDR1 is SGHTA, CDR2 FQGNSA. Unmatched junction bases numbered 14, after V lost 1 base and J lost 4 bases. This CDR3 is built from 18 residues. In DNA, the CDR3 is TGTGCCAGCAGCTTAGATCCGGCGGCCGGGACAGGGACATACGAGCAGTACTTC. Its protein is CASSLDPAAGTGTYEQYF.

This sequence joins TRBV5-6 and TRBJ2-7; D call uncertain. Per the germline V gene, CDR1 is SGHDT and CDR2 is YYEEEE. CDR3 length: 14 residues. V was trimmed by 1 base and J by 2 bases, leaving 10 bases between them. The CDR3 bases are TGTGCCAGCAGCTTGCGTCCAGCCGCCTACGAGCAGTACTTC. Translating it yields CASSLRPAAYEQYF.